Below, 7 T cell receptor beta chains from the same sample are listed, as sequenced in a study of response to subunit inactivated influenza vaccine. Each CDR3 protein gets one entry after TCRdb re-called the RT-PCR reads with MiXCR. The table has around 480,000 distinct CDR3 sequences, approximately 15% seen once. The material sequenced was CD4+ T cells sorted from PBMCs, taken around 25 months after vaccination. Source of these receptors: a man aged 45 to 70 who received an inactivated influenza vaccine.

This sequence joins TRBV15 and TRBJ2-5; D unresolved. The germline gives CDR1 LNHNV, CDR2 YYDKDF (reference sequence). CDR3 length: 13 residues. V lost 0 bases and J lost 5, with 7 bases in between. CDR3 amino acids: CATSRDVLETQYF. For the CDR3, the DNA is TGTGCCACCAGCAGAGATGTATTGGAGACCCAGTACTTC.

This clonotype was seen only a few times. CDR3 amino acids: CASTKGDLLYNEQFF. The CDR3 nucleotides are TGTGCCAGCACCAAGGGGGACCTCCTATACAATGAGCAGTTCTTC. The chain is built from TRBV6-2 or TRBV6-3 and TRBJ2-1, with D tentatively TRBD1 (6 bases). Looked up from germline, CDR1 is MNHEY and CDR2 is SVGEGT. V was cut by 7 bases and J by 4 bases, with 17 bases left in between. The CDR3 has 15 amino acids.

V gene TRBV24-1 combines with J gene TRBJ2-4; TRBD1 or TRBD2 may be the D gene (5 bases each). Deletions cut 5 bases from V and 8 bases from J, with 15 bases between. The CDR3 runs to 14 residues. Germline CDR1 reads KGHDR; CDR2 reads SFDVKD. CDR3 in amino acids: CATSVSGGDDIQYF. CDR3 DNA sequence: TGTGCCACCAGTGTGAGTGGGGGTGATGACATTCAGTACTTC.

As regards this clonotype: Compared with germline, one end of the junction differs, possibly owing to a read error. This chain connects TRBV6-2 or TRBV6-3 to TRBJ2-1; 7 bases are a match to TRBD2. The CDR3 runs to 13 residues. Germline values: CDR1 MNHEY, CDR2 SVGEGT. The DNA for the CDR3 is TGTGCCTGCAGTAGCCGACTAGCACCTGAGCAGTTCTTC. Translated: CACSSRLAPEQFF.

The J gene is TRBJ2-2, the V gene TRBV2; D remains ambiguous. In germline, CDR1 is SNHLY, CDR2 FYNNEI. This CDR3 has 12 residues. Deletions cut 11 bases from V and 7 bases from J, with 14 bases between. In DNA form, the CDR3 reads TGTGCCGGAGCCATAGGTTTCGGGGAGCTGTTTTTT. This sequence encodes CAGAIGFGELFF.

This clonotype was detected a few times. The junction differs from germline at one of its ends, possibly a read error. The CDR3, as DNA: TGTGCCAGCAGTTTAGGGGACAGGATAAATGAGCAGTTCTTC. Its protein is CASSLGDRINEQFF. The chain is built from TRBV11-2 and TRBJ2-1, with 8 bases that match TRBD1. The CDR3 totals 14 residues. In germline, CDR1 is SGHAT, CDR2 FQNNGV.

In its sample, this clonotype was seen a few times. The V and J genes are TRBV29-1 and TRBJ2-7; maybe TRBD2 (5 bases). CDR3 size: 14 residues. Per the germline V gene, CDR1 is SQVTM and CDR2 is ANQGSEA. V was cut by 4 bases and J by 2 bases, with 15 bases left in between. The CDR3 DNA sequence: TGCAGCGTTGGTTCTAGAGGGCGAACCTACGAGCAGTACTTC. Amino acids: CSVGSRGRTYEQYF.